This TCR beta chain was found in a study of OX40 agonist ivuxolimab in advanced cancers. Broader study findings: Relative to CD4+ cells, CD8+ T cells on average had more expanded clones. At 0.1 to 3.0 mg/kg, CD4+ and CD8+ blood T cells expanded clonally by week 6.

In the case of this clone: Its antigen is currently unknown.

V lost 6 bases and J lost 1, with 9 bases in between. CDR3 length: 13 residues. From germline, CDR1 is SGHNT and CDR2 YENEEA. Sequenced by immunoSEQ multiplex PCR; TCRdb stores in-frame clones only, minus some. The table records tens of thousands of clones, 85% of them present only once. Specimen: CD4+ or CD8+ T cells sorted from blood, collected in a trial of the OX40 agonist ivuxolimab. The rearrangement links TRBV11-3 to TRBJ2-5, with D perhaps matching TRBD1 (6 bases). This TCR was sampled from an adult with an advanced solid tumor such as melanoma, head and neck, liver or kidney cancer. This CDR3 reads CASRTGFQETQYF. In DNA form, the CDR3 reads TGTGCCAGCAGAACAGGGTTCCAAGAGACCCAGTACTTC.